This T cell receptor beta chain was recorded in a study of cytomegalovirus exposure and HLA in healthy donors (dated by TCRdb to about 2017). About the full investigation: The roughly 670 repertoires of the first cohort and the approximately 130 validation repertoires were produced on the same platform, according to a later analysis. High-throughput TCR immunosequencing, statistical association of individual TCRs with disease status, and machine learning were combined to predict cytomegalovirus infection status. The study was designed to test whether signatures of past pathogen exposure could be identified by cataloging public T cell receptors. Besides the first cohort of about 730 subjects, a separate validation cohort made up of over 95 different subjects was used. The study at large found these results: Subsequent analysis determined that TCRs grouped into clusters in the first cohort also showed a tendency toward co-occurrence across the roughly 120 validation repertoires, and roughly 95% of cluster scores exceeded 0. A total of 164 TCR beta chains were listed by the study as associated with cytomegalovirus. All 120 or so repertoires were used to score co-occurrence in the validation cohort in a later analysis, because that analysis had no HLA typing for the cohort. It was suggested by the authors that the approach could potentially be generalized to other disease states and immunological phenotypes. In both the original and validation cohorts, the classifier was reported to diagnose cytomegalovirus status with high specificity and sensitivity. While some public TCRs were present in many individuals, most TCR sequences turned up only very rarely across donors. In vitro tests confirmed that a few of the cytomegalovirus-associated TCR beta chains recognize cytomegalovirus antigens.

The library was made by the immunoSEQ multiplex PCR assay. Per the source publication's procedure: To diagnose cytomegalovirus status from the catalog of TCR beta chain sequences, a statistical classification framework was built. As stored in TCRdb, this immuneACCESS dataset retains in-frame rearrangements with V and J assigned. A fraction of the clones does not appear; measured against another copy, unresolved V genes explain less than half of the discrepancy, and the remainder lacks a known reason. V and J calls and clone size are copied from that table; D and trimming were computed from the DNA. The sample includes tens of thousands of clones, with 96% observed a single time. 2.4% of the sample goes to the ten largest clones. As concerns this clone: Its cognate antigen has yet to be identified. No much larger clone is present one base from it, and per-base qualities are unavailable.

The donors belonged to the validation cohort of approximately 130 subjects, which was separate from the approximately 660-subject first cohort. The CDR3 goes from the cysteine to the phenylalanine over 16 residues. Kept here is only the CDR3 DNA, which spans 48 bases and is read in frame from base 1. From V the trimming removes 4 bases and from J it removes 7 bases, while the gene matches leave 8 bases of the junction unaccounted for. The CDR1 and CDR2 encoded by the germline V gene (reference sequence) are MNHEY and SMNVEV. The receptor was isolated from a man between 18 and 29 years old in good health and CMV-seronegative. Sequences were obtained from PBMCs. The sequence joins TRBV27 to TRBJ2-7, with TRBD2 identical over 15 junction bases. CDR3 protein: CASSSLGLAGGEEQYF. The nucleotide sequence reads as follows: TGTGCCAGCAGTTCCCTCGGACTAGCGGGAGGGGAAGAGCAGTACTTC.